The present T cell receptor (beta chain) was sequenced within a study of regulatory T cells in long-lasting Graves disease. Looking at the study overall: Persistent Graves' disease required over 5 years of antithyroid drugs and positive TSH receptor antibodies. Study results and caveats: A greater number of public clonotypes (over 2,500) was shared by persistent patients than by new patients (just over 950). Under persistent disease, TRBV28, TRBJ1-2 and TRBJ2-5 were used preferentially.

This clonotype was recorded at least ten times. Its antigen is as yet unknown. An end of the junction differs from the germline gene, which may be a read error. Through Arm-PCR of CDR3 regions and iRepertoire HTBI primers, TCR beta libraries were built. TCRdb ran MiXCR on the multiplex PCR reads and lists one entry per CDR3 protein. This repertoire shows around 430,000 distinct CDR3 sequences, 20% to 25% found once; its top ten account for over 10%. The CDR3 runs to 14 residues. CDR1 is SGHRS, CDR2 YFSETQ, per germline. Regarding time point: persistent/refractory GD, antithyroid drugs over 5 years with positive TRAb. PBMC-extracted RNA yielded the TCR library. EDTA tubes held approximately 10 milliliters of peripheral blood from each patient.

V and J are TRBV5-1 and TRBJ1-3; D perhaps matches TRBD1 (6 bases). The sequencing used peripheral blood mononuclear cells (PBMCs), collected when the disease was refractory, from a patient treated with antithyroid drugs. This receptor was taken from a female donor with Graves disease. CDR3 region: CASSLAGAGNTIYF. In nucleotides, the CDR3 is TGTGCCAGCAGTTTGGCAGGGGCTGGAAACACCATATATTTT.